This entry describes one TCR beta chain. Its target is not known. This entry is derived from a study of cytomegalovirus exposure and HLA in healthy donors. Study as a whole: There were approximately 81 million unique TCRs (from HLA-typed donors) in an early data release.

Notes on the study in general: Equally common other TCR beta chains were less clonally expanded than HLA-associated ones, a later analysis found. In an earlier analysis, in roughly 600 donors, most V segments appeared productive either ~90% or ~30% of the time. In a later analysis, at a false discovery rate of 0.05, about 17,000 TCR beta sequences matched HLA alleles.

Amplification used 60 Vbeta primers and 13 Jbeta primers. Generated by immunoSEQ multiplex PCR, the TCRdb table keeps only in-frame clones and is missing some. Altogether some 190,000 clones are present, just under 80% being singletons, with the ten largest covering about 2.1%. The germline V and J ends were trimmed by 5 bases and 3 bases, with 16 bases remaining between them. CDR3 length equals 15 residues. Germline V gene data show CDR1 as MNHEY and CDR2 as SMNVEV (reference sequence). The origin of this receptor is a woman in her thirties in good health and CMV-seronegative. Sequenced input: PBMCs. V is TRBV27 and J is TRBJ1-2, with D perhaps matching TRBD1 (5 bases). The CDR3 here is CASSARVGVDYGYTF. As DNA, the CDR3 is TGTGCCAGCAGTGCCCGGGTAGGGGTGGACTATGGCTACACCTTC.